This TCR beta chain was observed in a study of blood T cell repertoires in COVID-19. Trimming cost V 3 bases and J 0 bases, with 16 bases left between them. Germline CDR1 SGHDT, CDR2 YYEEEE. The CDR3 loop spans 17 amino acids. Repertoires were generated with immunoSEQ multiplex PCR, while TCRdb's copy carries only in-frame clones and drops some. The repertoire holds approximately 130,000 clones, 80% seen once, with roughly 25% in the top ten. The sequence derives from a human donor in a cohort sampled during active COVID-19. This sequence joins TRBV5-6 and TRBJ1-5; no definite D call. Material for sequencing was peripheral blood. In nucleotides, the CDR3 is TGTGCCAGCAGCTCCAGCGTGGCAGTTCTTAGCAATCAGCCCCAGCATTTT. Its protein is CASSSSVAVLSNQPQHF.